This T cell receptor beta chain was captured in a study of identifying expanded T cells in peripheral blood. This CDR3 contains 10 residues. V lost 11 bases and J 5 bases, leaving 10 bases between the germline ends. Germline CDR1 and CDR2: MDHEN and SYDVKM. Here immunoSEQ multiplex PCR was the method, and the copy in TCRdb shows in-frame clones only, minus some. The sample includes around 130,000 clones, approximately 86% of them seen just once. The specimen was blood. The clonotype comes from a person aged 18 to 75 in good health. The genes are TRBV28 and TRBJ2-7; D is uncertain. The CDR3 is CAWGLDEQYF. CDR3 nucleotides: TGTGCCTGGGGATTGGACGAGCAGTACTTC.